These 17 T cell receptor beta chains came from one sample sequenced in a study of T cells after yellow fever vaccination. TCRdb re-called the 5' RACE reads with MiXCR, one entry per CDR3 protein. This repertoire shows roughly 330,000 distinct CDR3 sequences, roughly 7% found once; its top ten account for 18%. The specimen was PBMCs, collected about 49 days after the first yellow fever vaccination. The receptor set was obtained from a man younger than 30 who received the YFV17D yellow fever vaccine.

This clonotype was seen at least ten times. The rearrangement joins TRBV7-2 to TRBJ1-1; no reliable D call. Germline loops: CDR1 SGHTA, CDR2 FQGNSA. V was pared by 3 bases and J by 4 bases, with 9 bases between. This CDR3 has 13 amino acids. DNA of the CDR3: TGTGCCAGCAGCTTCGGTACCGCCACTGAAGCTTTCTTT. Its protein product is CASSFGTATEAFF.

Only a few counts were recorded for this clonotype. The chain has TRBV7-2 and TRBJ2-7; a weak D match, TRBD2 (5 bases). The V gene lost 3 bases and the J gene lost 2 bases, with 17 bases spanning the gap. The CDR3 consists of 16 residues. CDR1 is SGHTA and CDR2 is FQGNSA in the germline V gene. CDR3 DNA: TGTGCCAGCAGCTTCTTTACTTATCCTAGCACCTACGAGCAGTACTTC. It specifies CASSFFTYPSTYEQYF.

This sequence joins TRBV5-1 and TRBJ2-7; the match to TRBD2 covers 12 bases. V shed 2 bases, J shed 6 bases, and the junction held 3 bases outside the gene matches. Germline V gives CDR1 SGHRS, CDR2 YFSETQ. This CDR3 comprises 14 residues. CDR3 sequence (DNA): TGCGCCAGCAGCTTTTCGACTAGCGGGGGCGAGCAGTACTTC. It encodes CASSFSTSGGEQYF. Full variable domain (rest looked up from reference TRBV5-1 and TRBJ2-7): KAGVTQTPRYLIKTRGQQVTLSCSPISGHRSVSWYQQTPGQGLQFLFEYFSETQRNKGNFPGRFSGRQFSNSRSEMNVSTLELGDSALYLCASSFSTSGGEQYFGPGTRLTVT.

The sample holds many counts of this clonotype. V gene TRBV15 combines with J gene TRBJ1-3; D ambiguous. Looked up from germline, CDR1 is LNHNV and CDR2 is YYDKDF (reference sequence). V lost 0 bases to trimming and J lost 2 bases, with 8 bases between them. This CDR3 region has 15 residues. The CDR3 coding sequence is TGTGCCACCAGCAGAGATCTGGGGACTGGAAACACCATATATTTT. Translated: CATSRDLGTGNTIYF.

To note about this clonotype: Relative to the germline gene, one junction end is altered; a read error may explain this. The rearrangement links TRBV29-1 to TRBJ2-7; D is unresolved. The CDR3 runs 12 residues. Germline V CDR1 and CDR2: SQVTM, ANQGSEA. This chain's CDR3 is CSAAVNSYKQYF. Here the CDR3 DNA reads TGCAGCGCCGCCGTAAACTCCTACAAGCAGTACTTC.

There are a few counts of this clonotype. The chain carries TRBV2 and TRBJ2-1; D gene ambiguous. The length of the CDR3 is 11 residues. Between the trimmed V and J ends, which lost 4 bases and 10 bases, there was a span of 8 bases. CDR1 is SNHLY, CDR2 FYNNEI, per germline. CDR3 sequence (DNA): TGTGCCAGCAGTGTAGTGGGCGAGCAGTTCTTC. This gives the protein CASSVVGEQFF.

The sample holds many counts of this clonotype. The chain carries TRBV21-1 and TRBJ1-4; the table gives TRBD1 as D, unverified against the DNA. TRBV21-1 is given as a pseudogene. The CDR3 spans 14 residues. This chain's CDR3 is CASSALSRRQKLFF. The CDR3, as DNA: TGTGCCAGCAGCGCCCTTTCCCGGAGGCAAAAACTGTTTTTT.

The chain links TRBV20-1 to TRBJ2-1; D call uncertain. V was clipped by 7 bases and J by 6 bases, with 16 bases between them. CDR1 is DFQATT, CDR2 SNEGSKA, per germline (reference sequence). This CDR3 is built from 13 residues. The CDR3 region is CSVHRQVLNEQFF. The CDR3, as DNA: TGCAGTGTCCACCGCCAGGTGCTCAATGAGCAGTTCTTC.

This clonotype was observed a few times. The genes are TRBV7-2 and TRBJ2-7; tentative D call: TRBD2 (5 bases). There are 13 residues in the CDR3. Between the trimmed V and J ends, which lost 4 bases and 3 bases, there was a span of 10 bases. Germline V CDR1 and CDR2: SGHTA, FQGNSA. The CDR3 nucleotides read TGTGCCAGCAGCTCCCAGCGGTTCTACGAGCAGTACTTC. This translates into CASSSQRFYEQYF.

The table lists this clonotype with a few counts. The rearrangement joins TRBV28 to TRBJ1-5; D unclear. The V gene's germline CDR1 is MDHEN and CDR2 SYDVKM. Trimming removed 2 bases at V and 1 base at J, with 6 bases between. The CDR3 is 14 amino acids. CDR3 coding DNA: TGTGCCAGCAGTTTAATGGACAGCAATCAGCCCCAGCATTTT. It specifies CASSLMDSNQPQHF.

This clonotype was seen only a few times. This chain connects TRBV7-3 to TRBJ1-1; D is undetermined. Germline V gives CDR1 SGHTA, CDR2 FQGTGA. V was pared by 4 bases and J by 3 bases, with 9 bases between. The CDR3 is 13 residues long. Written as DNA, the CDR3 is TGTGCCAGCAGCTCTAACATCGACACTGAAGCTTTCTTT. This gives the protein CASSSNIDTEAFF.

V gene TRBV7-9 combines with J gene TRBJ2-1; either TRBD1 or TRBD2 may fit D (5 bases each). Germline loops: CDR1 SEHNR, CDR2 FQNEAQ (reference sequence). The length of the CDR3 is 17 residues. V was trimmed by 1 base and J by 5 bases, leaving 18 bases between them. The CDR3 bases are TGTGCCAGCAGCTTAGTGGGGGATATGCTTCCACACAATGAGCAGTTCTTC. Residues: CASSLVGDMLPHNEQFF.

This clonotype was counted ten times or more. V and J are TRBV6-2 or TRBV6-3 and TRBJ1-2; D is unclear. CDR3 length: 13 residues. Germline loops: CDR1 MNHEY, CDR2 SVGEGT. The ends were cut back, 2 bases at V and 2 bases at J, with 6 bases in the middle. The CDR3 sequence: CASSYDRNYGYTF. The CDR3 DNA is TGTGCCAGCAGTTACGACCGCAACTATGGCTACACCTTC.

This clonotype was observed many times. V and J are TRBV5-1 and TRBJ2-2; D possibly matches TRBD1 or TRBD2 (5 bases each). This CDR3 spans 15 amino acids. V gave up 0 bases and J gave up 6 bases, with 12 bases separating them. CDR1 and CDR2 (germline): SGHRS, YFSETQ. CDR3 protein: CASSLAGPKSGELFF. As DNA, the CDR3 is TGCGCCAGCAGCTTGGCGGGACCCAAATCCGGGGAGCTGTTTTTT.

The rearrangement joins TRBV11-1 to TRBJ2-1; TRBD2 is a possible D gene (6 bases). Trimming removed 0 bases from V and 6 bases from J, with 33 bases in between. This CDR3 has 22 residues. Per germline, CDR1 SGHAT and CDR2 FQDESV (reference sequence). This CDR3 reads CASSLAANKIRFRSGGANEQFF. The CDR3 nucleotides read TGTGCCAGCAGCTTAGCAGCTAACAAAATACGCTTCCGGAGCGGAGGGGCCAATGAGCAGTTCTTC.

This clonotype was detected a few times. In DNA form, the CDR3 reads TGTGCCAGCAGCCTTTCGGACAGAAGATCCACAGATACGCAGTATTTT. It specifies CASSLSDRRSTDTQYF. The genes are TRBV3-1 and TRBJ2-3; tentative D call: TRBD1 (6 bases). Germline CDR1 and CDR2: LGHDT and YNNKEL (reference sequence). V was pared by 4 bases and J by 2 bases, with 16 bases between. This CDR3 has 16 residues.

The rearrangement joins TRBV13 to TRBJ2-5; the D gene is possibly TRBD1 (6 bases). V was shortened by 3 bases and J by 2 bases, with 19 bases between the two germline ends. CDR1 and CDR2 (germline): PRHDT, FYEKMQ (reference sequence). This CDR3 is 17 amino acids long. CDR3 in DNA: TGTGCCAGCAGCTTGGGCCAGGGGATGGGGCGGCAAGAGACCCAGTACTTC. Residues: CASSLGQGMGRQETQYF.